These 17 T cell receptor beta chains were sequenced from one sample in a study of radiation and T cells in renal cell carcinoma. Time point defined: baseline pretreatment blood. Treatment noted: 15 Gy SBRT to primary tumor, nephrectomy 4 weeks later. Sequencing was performed with immunoSEQ multiplex PCR; in TCRdb, only in-frame clones are kept and a portion is missing. Of approximately 140,000 clones listed, approximately 82% are singletons. The sample was blood, taken from a patient whose treatment included radiotherapy and nephrectomy. Source of these receptors: a woman in her fifties or sixties with renal cell carcinoma.

The CDR3 DNA sequence: TGTGCCAGCAGCTTAGCGAGGCCTGAAGCTTTCTTT. Encoded protein: CASSLARPEAFF. This chain joins TRBV7-9 and TRBJ1-1; D is ambiguous. Per germline, CDR1 SEHNR and CDR2 FQNEAQ (reference sequence). This CDR3 comprises 12 residues. The ends were cut back, 0 bases at V and 6 bases at J, with 5 bases in the middle.

V usage is TRBV7-2 and J usage is TRBJ2-7, with unresolved D. The CDR3 length is 18 residues. Germline V CDR1 and CDR2: SGHTA, FQGNSA. Trimming cost V 5 bases and J 0 bases, with 23 bases left between them. The CDR3 nucleotides read TGTGCCAGCAGCCGCCGGACGGCCCCAGCCATGGGCTCCTACGAGCAGTACTTC. Translating it yields CASSRRTAPAMGSYEQYF. Complete variable domain (other parts from reference TRBV7-2 and TRBJ2-7): GAGVSQSPSNKVTEKGKDVELRCDPISGHTALYWYRQSLGQGLEFLIYFQGNSAPDKSGLPSDRFSAERTGGSVSTLTIQRTQQEDSAVYLCASSRRTAPAMGSYEQYFGPGTRLTVT.

J is TRBJ1-4 and V is TRBV6-5; D is unclear. CDR1 is MNHEY, CDR2 SVGAGI, per germline. V lost 8 bases and J 4 bases, leaving 8 bases between the germline ends. The CDR3 consists of 12 residues. DNA of the CDR3: TGTGCCAGCCAACTGCTTAATGAAAAACTGTTTTTT. Its protein is CASQLLNEKLFF.

The rearrangement links TRBV5-1 to TRBJ1-5; D gene ambiguous. The germline V and J ends were trimmed by 4 bases and 4 bases, with 12 bases remaining between them. There are 14 residues in the CDR3. Germline assignment: CDR1 SGHRS and CDR2 YFSETQ. The CDR3 loop is CASSLDGTNQPQHF. The DNA for the CDR3 is TGCGCCAGCAGCCTGGACGGAACTAATCAGCCCCAGCATTTT. Filled out from reference TRBV5-1 and TRBJ1-5, the complete variable domain reads KAGVTQTPRYLIKTRGQQVTLSCSPISGHRSVSWYQQTPGQGLQFLFEYFSETQRNKGNFPGRFSGRQFSNSRSEMNVSTLELGDSALYLCASSLDGTNQPQHFGDGTRLSIL.

The chain joins TRBV2 to TRBJ1-1; D gene ambiguous. Germline CDR1 is SNHLY and CDR2 is FYNNEI. This CDR3 region has 13 residues. V lost 2 bases, J lost 6 bases, and 10 bases lay in between. CDR3 nucleotides: TGTGCCAGCAGTGAATCTGGGTTCGCTGAAGCTTTCTTT. It is translated as CASSESGFAEAFF.

The chain carries TRBV5-6 and TRBJ2-5; 7 bases align to TRBD1. The CDR3 covers 16 residues. In germline, CDR1 is SGHDT, CDR2 YYEEEE. With 4 bases clipped from V and 2 bases from J, the junction kept 11 bases outside the gene matches. The chain's CDR3 is CASSPRTGAPQETQYF. The CDR3 DNA follows: TGTGCCAGCAGCCCAAGAACAGGGGCCCCGCAAGAGACCCAGTACTTC.

This clone was recorded only once. The chain is built from TRBV7-2 and TRBJ2-7, with D tentatively TRBD2 (5 bases). The length of the CDR3 is 15 residues. The V end was cut by 1 base, the J end by 0 bases, with 10 bases between. Germline V CDR1 and CDR2: SGHTA, FQGNSA. CDR3 region: CASSLGGQLSYEQYF. Written as DNA, the CDR3 is TGTGCCAGCAGCTTAGGAGGGCAACTCTCCTACGAGCAGTACTTC.

V is TRBV2 and J is TRBJ2-7; TRBD2 aligns across 7 bases. The J segment lost 7 bases and the V segment lost 8 bases, leaving 17 bases of the junction unmatched. Germline V gene data show CDR1 as SNHLY and CDR2 as FYNNEI. The CDR3 length is 15 residues. The CDR3 nucleotides are TGTGCCAGCCTAGAGGCACGCGCGGGAGTTGGGGAGCAGTACTTC. It codes for CASLEARAGVGEQYF.

The V gene is TRBV28, the J gene TRBJ2-7; D perhaps matches TRBD1 (6 bases). Trimming took 4 bases from V and 6 from J, leaving 19 bases between them. Germline CDR1 MDHEN, CDR2 SYDVKM. The length of the CDR3 is 15 residues. The CDR3 here is CASSSTDRMSSEQYF. CDR3 sequence (DNA): TGTGCCAGCAGTTCGACCGACAGGATGAGCAGCGAGCAGTACTTC.

The sample holds a few counts of this clone. The chain links TRBV7-9 to TRBJ1-1; D is perhaps TRBD1 (6 bases). V was pared by 5 bases and J by 4 bases, with 14 bases between. This CDR3 has 14 amino acids. CDR1 and CDR2 (germline): SEHNR, FQNEAQ (reference sequence). The DNA of the CDR3 is TGTGCCAGCAGCCCTGGACAGCGTGGCACTGAAGCTTTCTTT. It encodes CASSPGQRGTEAFF.

This clone was seen a single time. The rearrangement joins TRBV29-1 to TRBJ2-5; D not certain. The CDR3 spans 12 residues. V was pared by 5 bases and J by 5 bases, with 12 bases between. CDR1 SQVTM and CDR2 ANQGSEA come from the germline V gene. DNA for the CDR3: TGCAGCGTTTTGACCTCCGGGGAGACCCAGTACTTC. This gives the protein CSVLTSGETQYF.

This clone has only a few counts. J is TRBJ2-1 and V is TRBV10-1; 8 bases are a match to TRBD1. V shed 3 bases and J 14 bases; nucleotides not matched to a gene: 9. Germline CDR1 reads WNHNN; CDR2 reads SYGVQD (reference sequence). The CDR3 sequence is 13 residues long. Written as DNA, the CDR3 is TGCGCCAGCAGTGACGGACAGGGAGTACCCAAGTTCTTC. This codes for CASSDGQGVPKFF.

The rearrangement joins TRBV5-8 to TRBJ2-3; 9 nucleotides line up with TRBD1. J gave up 6 bases and V 4 bases, and 9 bases lay outside the gene matches. Germline CDR1 reads SGHTS; CDR2 reads YDEGEE. There are 15 residues in the CDR3. CDR3 sequence reads: CASSGIQGATDTQYF. The CDR3 DNA is TGTGCCAGCAGCGGAATACAGGGGGCAACGGATACGCAGTATTTT. The entire variable domain, with the rest obtained from reference TRBV5-8 and TRBJ2-3, is as follows: EAGVTQSPTHLIKTRGQQATLRCSPISGHTSVYWYQQALGLGLQFLLWYDEGEERNRGNFPPRFSGRQFPNYSSELNVNALELEDSALYLCASSGIQGATDTQYFGPGTRLTVL.

This chain uses TRBV6-6 with TRBJ2-6; D ambiguous. Between the trimmed V and J ends, which lost 6 bases and 0 bases, there was a span of 9 bases. CDR1 and CDR2 from the germline V gene are MNHNY and SVGAGI (reference sequence). The CDR3 is made up of 15 amino acids. The CDR3 DNA is TGTGCCAGCAGAAAGGCATCCTCTGGGGCCAACGTCCTGACTTTC. Encoded protein: CASRKASSGANVLTF.

The genes are TRBV7-2 and TRBJ2-1, with 8 bases identical to TRBD2. CDR1 SGHTA and CDR2 FQGNSA come from the germline V gene. The CDR3 is made up of 14 amino acids. Trimming at V came to 5 bases and at J to 3 bases, leaving 3 bases not matched to a gene. The DNA for the CDR3 is TGTGCCAGCAGCCAGGGGACTAGCTACAATGAGCAGTTCTTC. This encodes CASSQGTSYNEQFF.

A single count supports this clone. This chain joins TRBV13 and TRBJ1-5; 7 bases are a match to TRBD1. Germline V gene sequence: CDR1 PRHDT, CDR2 FYEKMQ (reference sequence). V shed 2 bases, J shed 7 bases, and the junction held 5 bases outside the gene matches. The CDR3 consists of 14 residues. The DNA of the CDR3 is TGTGCCAGCAGCTTAAAGGGGGCAGGGCAGCCCCAGCATTTT. Protein: CASSLKGAGQPQHF.

The rearrangement uses TRBV5-4 and TRBJ2-7; 7 bases map to TRBD1. V was pared by 5 bases and J by 2 bases, with 7 bases of the junction left unmatched. The CDR3 sequence is 14 residues long. Looked up from germline, CDR1 is SGHNT and CDR2 is YYREEE (reference sequence). The CDR3 DNA reads as TGTGCCAGCAGTTCCACCCAGGGGGCCTACGAGCAGTACTTC. This codes for CASSSTQGAYEQYF.